In its sample, the clone carrying this T cell receptor (beta chain) was seen many times. The antigen is undetermined. The study amplified TCR beta CDR3 regions using RNA transcripts. HTBI-primed first-round RT-PCR preceded second-round multiplex PCR. TCRdb re-derived calls from the multiplex PCR reads in MiXCR, one entry per CDR3 protein. The sample includes 220,000 or so distinct CDR3 sequences, 20% to 25% of them seen just once. V lost 6 bases to trimming and J lost 4 bases, with 19 bases between them. This CDR3 spans 14 amino acids. Germline-derived CDR1 and CDR2 are DFQATT and SNEGSKA (reference sequence). This record belongs to a study of Graves' ophthalmopathy and Graves' hyperthyroidism. General study findings and limits: From stable hyperthyroidism, ophthalmopathy was separated by a 13-signature model with 85% to 90% sensitivity and around 80% specificity.

Serum thyroxine and TRAb, along with clinical symptoms, thyroid ultrasound and orbital computed tomography, were what diagnosis relied on. Fresh peripheral blood, around 9.3 ml, was the PBMC source. The TCR was taken from a woman between 50 and 59 years old with Graves' ophthalmopathy. J is TRBJ2-7 and V is TRBV20-1; tentative D call: TRBD2 (5 bases). The material sequenced was peripheral blood. The CDR3 nucleotides are TGCAGTGCCCCCCCGGAAGGCGGAGGTTACGAGCAGTACTTC. This codes for CSAPPEGGGYEQYF.